These T cell receptor beta chains were read from a single sample in a study of T cell responses to AZD1222 COVID-19 vaccine. Clones were read by immunoSEQ multiplex PCR, and TCRdb kept only the in-frame ones, dropping some. The table includes more than 85,000 clones, nearly 90% detected once. This specimen was peripheral blood, taken 28 days after the second AZD1222 dose. The origin of the receptors is an adult who received the AZD1222 COVID-19 vaccine. Both conserved end residues are part of each CDR3. Only part of the rows carry a size: once, few, many, or a class if the clone is expanded.

J gene	clone size	V gene	CDR3 protein
TRBJ2-7	.	TRBV2	CASTGRRDSYEQYF
TRBJ1-1	few	TRBV7-2	CASSLTSTNTEAFF
TRBJ2-7	.	TRBV7-9	CASSHRDRELYEQYF
TRBJ1-2	.	TRBV18	CASSPPKQGHYGYTF
TRBJ2-3	few	TRBV28	CASGTSGRAVDTQYF
TRBJ1-3	.	TRBV10-3	CAISEGGNTIYF
TRBJ2-7	.	TRBV5-3	CARSWGQGSREQYF
TRBJ1-6	.	TRBV18	CASSPQYLGSNSPLHF
TRBJ2-7	.	TRBV28	CASSLTGLGTGGEQYF
TRBJ1-2	.	TRBV6-5	CASSYSDYTTGGYTF
TRBJ2-7	.	TRBV9	CASSVGYRARSYEQYF
TRBJ2-1	.	TRBV28	CASSPPASGGYNEQFF
TRBJ1-1	.	TRBV18	CASSPTKNTEAFF
TRBJ2-1	.	TRBV11-1	CASGLNNEQFF
TRBJ2-1	.	TRBV7-3	CASSFTHSSYNEQFF
TRBJ2-3	.	TRBV7-6	CASSLVDDTQYF